This T cell receptor (beta chain) was obtained from a study of T-cell memory formation after mild COVID-19. Each CDR3 protein is one row after TCRdb ran MiXCR on the 5' RACE reads. This sample carries about 430,000 distinct CDR3 sequences, 15% to 20% of them seen once, and the ten largest clones take roughly 21%. V was clipped by 2 bases and J by 1 base, with 9 bases between them. The germline CDR1 and CDR2 sequences are MRHNA and SNTAGT. The CDR3 length is 16 residues. The chain combines TRBV6-4 with TRBJ2-6; D remains ambiguous. Source material: PBMCs or a T cell subset sorted from them (not recorded which). The receptor's source is a man between 18 and 29 years old who had mild COVID-19 (a few samples of this study predate the infection). Cell type and time point are not known. Here the CDR3 reads CASSDVVGSGANVLTF. In DNA, the CDR3 is TGTGCCAGCAGTGACGTGGTGGGATCTGGGGCCAACGTCCTGACTTTC.